This T cell receptor beta chain came from a study of cytomegalovirus exposure and HLA in healthy donors. Some clones are missing from TCRdb's copy, which holds only in-frame ones; the method was immunoSEQ multiplex PCR. The profile covers some 140,000 clones, with around 80% appearing a single time and roughly 29% taken by the ten largest. CDR3 length equals 13 residues. The V and J ends lost 7 bases and 7 bases, in that order; junction bases with no gene match: 6. The germline gives CDR1 LNHDA, CDR2 SQIVND (reference sequence). The genes are TRBV19 and TRBJ1-1; TRBD1 aligns across 10 bases. The clonotype originates from a man aged 25-45 years in good health and CMV-seropositive. Sequencing was carried out using PBMCs. The CDR3 DNA follows: TGTGCCAGTAACCCGGACAGGGGGTATGAAGCTTTCTTT. Residues: CASNPDRGYEAFF.